This T cell receptor (beta chain) was sequenced in a study of blood T cell repertoires in COVID-19. The authors' processing: From reference gene primer amplification, estimates of nucleated cell counts were derived. Sequencing was performed with immunoSEQ multiplex PCR; in TCRdb, only in-frame clones are kept and a portion is missing. V, J and clone size derive from that table, while D and trimming were established from the DNA sequence. The sample has about 330,000 clones, 80% to 95% seen once. Individuals drawn from 20 to 30 US areas were roughly 18 to 95 years old. From germline, CDR1 is MDHEN and CDR2 SYDVKM. This CDR3 has 14 amino acids. V lost 6 bases and J lost 6; bases outside the gene matches: 8.

This sequence joins TRBV28 and TRBJ2-1, with 7 bases aligning to TRBD2. The clonotype comes from a woman aged 25 to 39 who had recovered from COVID-19. What was sequenced was PBMCs or T cells enriched from blood (not recorded which). The CDR3 DNA sequence: TGTGCCAGCAGCCCCGGCGGCGGGAGCAATGAGCAGTTCTTC. Translating gives CASSPGGGSNEQFF.